The present entry profiles one TCR beta chain with its context. This clonotype has at least ten counts. Its antigen has not been determined. Base qualities were left out, and no much larger clone turns up one base away. The TCR beta CDR3 regions were amplified from the RNA transcripts. The first round of RT-PCR for the TCR CDR3 was performed with the HTBI primer set and the Qiagen OneStep RT-PCR kit. A second multiplex PCR round built the libraries, followed by size selection and purification. Sequencing of the libraries was done on an Illumina HiSeq2000 using paired-end 100 bp reads. The original pipeline was this. SOAPnuke was used to process the raw data, with reads discarded if the reads contained adapters or uncalled bases, had a mean Phred below 15, or lacked an exact constant-primer or identifier match. High-quality paired reads were merged with COPE v1.2.5, and unique nucleotide sequences were defined as clonotypes. Clonotypes were aligned to IMGT TRBV, TRBD and TRBJ reference segments using MiTCR v1.1. Analysis was restricted to V-J combinations with a frequency above 0.0001, which covered roughly 99% of repertoires. A TCS score was defined as the ratio between F50 (clonal expansion) and ExV (chaos), using BLOSUM62-based TCRdist between CDR3 peptides within each V-J. Welch's t-statistics and random forest reduced several hundred V-J features to 13, which were used in a naive Bayes classifier (R e1071). The raw public data were reprocessed by TCRdb itself: fastp quality trimming at Q25, MiXCR clonotype calling, in-frame beta chains only. All rows with the same CDR3 protein become a single entry with the most common DNA and genes. TCRdb, not the original authors, processed these V and J calls. For this sample the table gives around 380,000 distinct CDR3 sequences, of which about 13% were detected only once. The ten most abundant clones make up around 21% of the sample.

The data are from a study of T cells in Graves' hyperthyroidism and ophthalmopathy (dated by TCRdb to between 2018 and 2021). Study-level background: Peripheral blood samples were taken at the time of initial diagnosis, prior to any treatment. To identify distinguishing TCR V-J signatures, a discovery cohort of 90 to 100 patients was used, comprising 40 to 45 with Graves' ophthalmopathy and some 57 with stable Graves' hyperthyroidism. Whether ophthalmopathy could be predicted prospectively was tested in an independent validation cohort made up of roughly 19 hyperthyroidism patients plus 17 patients who later progressed to ophthalmopathy. For training and testing, the 100 or so patients in the discovery cohort were randomly divided in a 7:3 ratio. The paper describes TCR Vbeta CDR3 sequencing of fewer than 150 peripheral blood samples, made up of 43 ophthalmopathy patients, around 78 hyperthyroidism patients and some 17 progressor patients. In addition, the study compared T-cell repertoires in thyroid tissue and in blood from over 5 Graves' hyperthyroidism patients. After sampling, hyperthyroidism patients received methimazole starting at 30 mg daily, and ophthalmopathy patients received high-dose intravenous methylprednisolone. What the work shows at the level of the full study, not this receptor alone: In validation, the model predicted progression to ophthalmopathy with around 71% sensitivity and 72% to 75% specificity, a median of around six months before onset. In cross-validation, a model built on a 13 V-J signature told ophthalmopathy apart from stable hyperthyroidism with just under 90% sensitivity and roughly 81% specificity, and in testing the same model reached 80%/75%. Most expanded thyroid clonotypes (frequency above 0.001) were also detected in blood, a finding suggesting that blood repertoires may reflect thyroid immune responses. No statistical method was used to set the sample size in advance, and investigators knew the group allocation.

The hyperthyroidism patients were between 18 and 65 years old and newly diagnosed, with a disease duration of less than 2 months. Patients with uncontrolled infections, other autoimmune diseases, pregnancy or lactation were excluded. Clinical symptoms, serum thyroxine and TRAb, thyroid ultrasound, and orbital computed tomography formed the basis for the diagnoses. Blood from progressor patients was drawn when they were first diagnosed with hyperthyroidism, before any ophthalmopathy symptoms appeared. PBMCs were separated from around 9.1 ml of fresh peripheral blood using Ficoll-Paque density gradient centrifugation. Progressor patients were defined as those initially diagnosed with Graves' hyperthyroidism in whom ophthalmopathy developed during follow-up. Trizol reagent was used to extract total RNA, and RNA quality was then checked on an Agilent 2100 Bioanalyzer. The specimen was blood. This TCR was recovered from a man younger than 40 with Graves' hyperthyroidism that later progressed to Graves' ophthalmopathy.

The DNA sequence is TGTGCCAGCAGCTCCCTCGGATCGAACACTGAAGCTTTCTTT. It translates as CASSSLGSNTEAFF. The rearranged chain carries TRBV7-9 and TRBJ1-1, with the D gene not confidently named. From the germline V gene (reference sequence), CDR1 is SEHNR and CDR2 is FQNEAQ. V is cut by 4 bases and J by 1 base, and the space between the germline ends is 10 bases. The CDR3 spans 14 residues, from the cysteine through the phenylalanine. Of the read, only the CDR3 DNA is kept; its 42 bases are in frame from base 1.